This TCR beta chain was recovered during a study of cytomegalovirus exposure and HLA in healthy donors. In its sample, this clone was seen once. Its antigen is currently unknown. PCR used 60 Vbeta primers and 13 Jbeta primers. TCRdb's copy holds only in-frame clones and misses some; the assay was immunoSEQ multiplex PCR. The sample holds 60,000 or so clones, 71% seen once. Study findings and constraints: Researchers reported in a later analysis that common viral pathogens appeared linked to several top clusters. Reportedly, fewer N-insertions than the 666-donor mean appeared in an Asian-associated ancestry cluster in a later analysis. In a later analysis, most CMV-associated TCR beta chains appeared HLA-restricted.

This sequence was found in a man over 45 in good health and CMV-seropositive. What was sequenced was PBMCs.

The CDR3 is CASSEGLAVLGAQYF. The CDR3 nucleotides are TGTGCCAGCAGCGAAGGACTAGCGGTTCTGGGAGCGCAGTATTTT. The V call is TRBV11-2, the J call TRBJ2-3, with 10 bases identical to TRBD2. The CDR3 totals 15 residues. CDR1 is SGHAT and CDR2 is FQNNGV in the germline V gene. Trimming cost V 5 bases and J 10 bases; bases outside gene matches: 12.